Each of the 23 T cell receptor beta chains below was sequenced from the same sample in a study of blood T cells in healthy people across ages. With a J-beta primer mix and a sample-barcoded 5' primer, a second PCR ran about 7 to 12 cycles. TCRdb fed the 5' RACE reads into MiXCR, producing one record per CDR3 protein. Of about 1.6 million distinct CDR3 sequences listed, 30% to 35% are singletons. Sequenced: blood. The source is a woman between 25 and 40 years old in good health.

This rearrangement joins TRBV27 to TRBJ2-3; 9 positions match TRBD2. The CDR3 consists of 19 residues. Germline V gene sequence: CDR1 MNHEY, CDR2 SMNVEV (reference sequence). V lost 4 bases, J lost 0 bases, and 14 bases stayed unmatched. This CDR3 is CASSSLGSGGPHSTDTQYF. For the CDR3, the DNA is TGTGCCAGCAGTTCCCTAGGGAGCGGGGGGCCCCATAGCACAGATACGCAGTATTTT.

The chain uses TRBV6-1 and TRBJ2-7; 9 bases fit TRBD1. The CDR3 runs 14 residues. Germline V gives CDR1 MNHNS, CDR2 SASEGT. Germline trimming cut 7 bases from V and 2 bases from J; bases unmatched to any gene: 6. The CDR3 nucleotides are TGTGCCAGCATGGGGACAGGGTACGCCTACGAGCAGTACTTC. It translates to CASMGTGYAYEQYF.

This clonotype turned up a few times. This chain links TRBV20-1 with TRBJ2-7, with 9 nucleotides matching TRBD2. V was pared by 3 bases and J by 8 bases, with 11 bases of the junction left unmatched. The CDR3 contains 14 residues. CDR1 is DFQATT and CDR2 is SNEGSKA in the germline V gene (reference sequence). In DNA, the CDR3 is TGCAGTGCTAGCTTGGGACTAGCCCAAGGGAAGCAGTACTTC. As protein: CSASLGLAQGKQYF.

This sequence joins TRBV9 and TRBJ2-3; TRBD1 matches at 10 bases. The V gene end was trimmed by 0 bases and the J gene end by 8 bases; junction bases not matched to a gene: 6. CDR1 is SGDLS, CDR2 YYNGEE, per germline. CDR3 length: 15 amino acids. The CDR3 here is CASSVGRQGAGTQYF. CDR3 nucleotide sequence: TGTGCCAGCAGCGTAGGCCGACAGGGGGCTGGTACGCAGTATTTT. Variable domain in full (rest from reference TRBV9 and TRBJ2-3): DSGVTQTPKHLITATGQRVTLRCSPRSGDLSVYWYQQSLDQGLQFLIQYYNGEERAKGNILERFSAQQFPDLHSELNLSSLELGDSALYFCASSVGRQGAGTQYFGPGTRLTVL.

This clonotype occurred a few times. The rearrangement uses TRBV9 and TRBJ2-1, with 7 bases that match TRBD1. The CDR3 consists of 17 residues. V lost 1 base to trimming and J lost 6 bases; unmatched junction nucleotides: 13. CDR1 is SGDLS, CDR2 YYNGEE, per germline. The DNA of the CDR3 is TGTGCCAGCAGCGTACCCCCCGACAGGGCTGGTATCAATGAGCAGTTCTTC. The encoded protein is CASSVPPDRAGINEQFF.

J is TRBJ1-6 and V is TRBV11-2; no firm D call. Germline V lookup: CDR1 SGHAT, CDR2 FQNNGV. With 0 bases removed from V and 8 bases from J, the gap between germline ends came to 8 bases. CDR3 size: 14 residues. The CDR3 sequence is CASSLENWYSPLHF. CDR3 sequence (DNA): TGTGCCAGCAGCTTAGAAAATTGGTATTCACCCCTCCACTTT.

This clonotype has ten or more counts. The chain employs TRBV29-1 and TRBJ2-4; D unclear. CDR3 length: 13 amino acids. V lost 4 bases, J lost 0 bases, and 7 bases lay in between. Germline V CDR1 and CDR2: SQVTM, ANQGSEA. This chain's CDR3 is CSVGSLAKNIQYF. The CDR3 DNA reads as TGCAGCGTTGGTTCTTTAGCCAAAAACATTCAGTACTTC. Based on the CDR3 plus reference TRBV29-1 and TRBJ2-4, the full variable domain is SAVISQKPSRDICQRGTSLTIQCQVDSQVTMMFWYRQQPGQSLTLIATANQGSEATYESGFVIDKFPISRPNLTFSTLTVSNMSPEDSSIYLCSVGSLAKNIQYFGAGTRLSVL.

The chain employs TRBV7-2 and TRBJ1-6, with D uncertain. CDR1 and CDR2 (germline): SGHTA, FQGNSA. The CDR3 contains 12 residues. The ends were cut back, 1 base at V and 14 bases at J, with 9 bases in the middle. The CDR3 is CASSLDLMTLHF. Here the CDR3 DNA reads TGTGCCAGCAGCTTAGACCTAATGACCCTCCACTTT.

This clonotype appeared a single time. Relative to the germline gene, one junction end is altered; a read error may explain this. This rearrangement joins TRBV4-1 to TRBJ2-6; 7 bases are a match to TRBD1. In germline, CDR1 is MGHRA, CDR2 YSYEKL. The CDR3 has 15 residues. The CDR3 sequence is CASRLTGAGANVPTF. DNA for the CDR3: TGCGCCAGCAGACTTACAGGGGCTGGGGCCAACGTCCCGACTTTC.

This clonotype was found a few times. The V call is TRBV9, the J call TRBJ2-1, with D unclear. V was shortened by 1 base and J by 8 bases, with 10 bases between the two germline ends. This CDR3 comprises 13 residues. CDR1 and CDR2 (germline): SGDLS, YYNGEE. The DNA of the CDR3 is TGTGCCAGCAGCGTATTTATCGAGGATGAGCAGTTCTTC. Translating gives CASSVFIEDEQFF.

Notes on this clonotype: The junction does not match germline at one end; this may be a read error. The chain uses TRBV5-1 and TRBJ2-7; unclear D gene. Germline V CDR1 and CDR2: SGHRS, YFSETQ. The CDR3 length is 12 residues. This chain's CDR3 is CVSSSRFGEQYF. In DNA form, the CDR3 reads TGCGTCAGCAGCTCTAGGTTTGGCGAGCAGTACTTC. Full variable domain (rest looked up from reference TRBV5-1 and TRBJ2-7): KAGVTQTPRYLIKTRGQQVTLSCSPISGHRSVSWYQQTPGQGLQFLFEYFSETQRNKGNFPGRFSGRQFSNSRSEMNVSTLELGDSALYLCVSSSRFGEQYFGPGTRLTVT.

This chain connects TRBV29-1 to TRBJ1-1; 10 bases line up with TRBD1. Germline V gene sequence: CDR1 SQVTM, CDR2 ANQGSEA. V lost 8 bases, J lost 5 bases, and 8 bases stayed unmatched. CDR3 length: 13 amino acids. The CDR3 spells CSFRQGARTEAFF. In DNA form, the CDR3 reads TGCAGCTTTAGACAGGGGGCGAGGACTGAAGCTTTCTTT.

This clonotype was observed a few times. This chain connects TRBV20-1 to TRBJ2-1; maybe TRBD2 (6 bases). Germline values: CDR1 DFQATT, CDR2 SNEGSKA (reference sequence). CDR3 length: 13 residues. V shed 5 bases and J shed 5 bases, with 13 bases lying between them. DNA of the CDR3: TGCAGTGCTCGACGGGGGAGAGACAATGAGCAGTTCTTC. Encoded protein: CSARRGRDNEQFF.

The chain recombines TRBV3-1 with TRBJ2-5, with TRBD2 as a possible D gene (6 bases). Trimming cost V 1 base and J 11 bases, with 17 bases left between them. From germline, CDR1 is LGHDT and CDR2 YNNKEL (reference sequence). The CDR3 has 14 residues. CDR3 bases: TGTGCCAGCAGCCAAGCGGGGGACTTTAGGGAGCAGTACTTC. Its translation: CASSQAGDFREQYF.

This clonotype was recorded a few times. The chain is built from TRBV6-5 and TRBJ1-5; TRBD1 matches 7 bases. Germline trimming cut 0 bases from V and 3 bases from J; bases unmatched to any gene: 5. This CDR3 contains 16 residues. Germline V gene lookup returns CDR1 MNHEY and CDR2 SVGAGI. The DNA of the CDR3 is TGTGCCAGCAGTTACTCACGGGACAGCCACAATCAGCCCCAGCATTTT. Its translation is CASSYSRDSHNQPQHF.

The V call is TRBV5-4, the J call TRBJ1-2; 7 positions match TRBD1. The V gene end was trimmed by 3 bases and the J gene end by 3 bases; junction bases not matched to a gene: 5. Germline V CDR1 and CDR2: SGHNT, YYREEE (reference sequence). The CDR3 is 14 amino acids. In DNA, the CDR3 is TGTGCCAGCAGCTACGAACAGGGGTACTATGGCTACACCTTC. As protein: CASSYEQGYYGYTF.

This clonotype occurred many times. The germline gene is not matched at one end of the junction; a read error may be the cause. The chain couples TRBV7-9 to TRBJ1-1; D is uncertain. This CDR3 is built from 11 residues. Germline assignment: CDR1 SEHNR and CDR2 FQNEAQ (reference sequence). The CDR3 DNA sequence: TGCGCCAGCAGCCCAGGCGGGGAAGCTTTCTTT. Translation: CASSPGGEAFF.

The rearrangement links TRBV13 to TRBJ2-3; 14 bases align to TRBD2. This CDR3 spans 17 amino acids. Germline loops: CDR1 PRHDT, CDR2 FYEKMQ (reference sequence). J was trimmed by 4 bases and V by 4 bases; bases with no gene match: 7. DNA of the CDR3: TGTGCCAGCAGCTCCCCGACTAGCGGGGGGGCCGCAGATACGCAGTATTTT. It translates to CASSSPTSGGAADTQYF.

Of note for this clonotype: This may stem from a read error, because a much larger clone lies one nucleotide away. The chain has TRBV7-9 and TRBJ2-5; the D gene is possibly TRBD2 (6 bases). Germline CDR1 is SEHNR and CDR2 is FQNEAQ (reference sequence). The CDR3 runs to 13 residues. V lost 5 bases to trimming and J lost 6 bases, with 13 bases between them. CDR3 bases: TGTGCCAGCAGCGCGGGACGACAGCAGACCCAGTACTTC. Amino acids: CASSAGRQQTQYF.

About this clonotype: A single base separates this from a much larger clone, so it may be a read error. The chain couples TRBV20-1 to TRBJ1-6; a weak D match, TRBD1 (5 bases). The V gene's germline CDR1 is DFQATT and CDR2 SNEGSKA (reference sequence). The CDR3 is 15 amino acids. This chain's CDR3 is CSARDGAGTGSPRHF. The CDR3 nucleotides read TGCAGTGCTAGAGACGGGGCAGGGACTGGATCACCCCGCCACTTT.

The rearrangement links TRBV3-1 to TRBJ1-1; unclear D gene. Deletions cut 4 bases from V and 5 bases from J, with 23 bases between. This CDR3 has 17 amino acids. Germline loops: CDR1 LGHDT, CDR2 YNNKEL (reference sequence). CDR3 sequence reads: CASSLPRGRSGGTEAFF. DNA for the CDR3: TGTGCCAGCAGCCTCCCGAGAGGGCGATCCGGCGGGACTGAAGCTTTCTTT.

This clonotype was detected only a few times. V usage is TRBV24-1 and J usage is TRBJ2-1, with TRBD2 matching over 10 bases. V dropped 4 bases and J dropped 9; count of bases not matched to a gene: 2. Germline lookup yields CDR1 KGHDR and CDR2 SFDVKD. This CDR3 is 13 amino acids long. The CDR3 is CATSELAGGEQFF. The CDR3 region has the DNA TGTGCCACCAGTGAATTAGCGGGAGGTGAGCAGTTCTTC.

This clonotype was seen a handful of times. The V gene is TRBV4-1, the J gene TRBJ1-1; 7 bases match TRBD1. Germline CDR1 is MGHRA and CDR2 is YSYEKL. The J segment lost 2 bases and the V segment lost 4 bases, leaving 4 bases of the junction unmatched. This CDR3 spans 14 amino acids. The CDR3 DNA sequence: TGCGCCAGCAGCCGCGGGACAGTCAACACTGAAGCTTTCTTT. Protein product: CASSRGTVNTEAFF.